This entry lists 29 T cell receptor beta chains sequenced from one sample in a study of T cell responses to AZD1222 COVID-19 vaccine. Repertoires were generated with immunoSEQ multiplex PCR, while TCRdb's copy carries only in-frame clones and drops some. Counted here are some 190,000 clones, approximately 90% occurring once; the ten biggest clones make up 6.5% to 8.5%. The source material was peripheral blood, sampled on day 0 of AZD1222 vaccination. The receptor source for this set is an adult in good health.

V is TRBV5-6 and J is TRBJ2-5, with D hard to call. V gave up 0 bases and J gave up 4 bases, with 4 bases separating them. CDR1 SGHDT and CDR2 YYEEEE come from the germline V gene. The CDR3 spans 12 residues. CDR3 DNA sequence: TGTGCCAGCAGCTTGGCCGGAGAGACCCAGTACTTC. This gives the protein CASSLAGETQYF.

The chain is built from TRBV18 and TRBJ2-1, with D hard to call. Trimming left V 2 bases short and J 7 bases short, with 12 bases between. Germline V CDR1 and CDR2: KGHSH, LQKENI. There are 14 residues in the CDR3. This chain's CDR3 is CASSPNRAVNEQFF. The CDR3, as DNA: TGTGCCAGCTCACCAAACCGGGCCGTTAATGAGCAGTTCTTC.

V gene TRBV5-6 combines with J gene TRBJ2-6; D ambiguous. With 0 bases removed from V and 4 bases from J, the gap between germline ends came to 5 bases. This CDR3 comprises 14 residues. CDR1 is SGHDT, CDR2 YYEEEE, per germline. CDR3 coding DNA: TGTGCCAGCAGCTTGGTGGCAGGGGCCAACGTCCTGACTTTC. Translating gives CASSLVAGANVLTF. Full variable domain (outside the CDR3, taken from reference TRBV5-6 and TRBJ2-6): DAGVTQSPTHLIKTRGQQVTLRCSPKSGHDTVSWYQQALGQGPQFIFQYYEEEERQRGNFPDRFSGHQFPNYSSELNVNALLLGDSALYLCASSLVAGANVLTFGAGSRLTVL.

The chain carries TRBV27 and TRBJ1-1; D call uncertain. Germline values: CDR1 MNHEY, CDR2 SMNVEV (reference sequence). V dropped 0 bases and J dropped 3 bases, with 5 bases sitting between them. The CDR3 extends over 13 amino acids. DNA of the CDR3: TGTGCCAGCAGTTTATCATCCCACACTGAAGCTTTCTTT. Protein: CASSLSSHTEAFF.

This sequence joins TRBV19 and TRBJ1-6; no clear D gene. Germline V gene sequence: CDR1 LNHDA, CDR2 SQIVND (reference sequence). This CDR3 region has 14 residues. The V end was cut by 5 bases, the J end by 11 bases, with 16 bases between. The CDR3 loop reads CASSVDSVVAPLHF. The CDR3 nucleotides read TGTGCCAGTAGTGTTGACTCGGTCGTGGCACCCCTCCACTTT. Together with reference TRBV19 and TRBJ1-6, the CDR3 gives the full variable domain: DGGITQSPKYLFRKEGQNVTLSCEQNLNHDAMYWYRQDPGQGLRLIYYSQIVNDFQKGDIAEGYSVSREKKESFPLTVTSAQKNPTAFYLCASSVDSVVAPLHFGNGTRLTVT.

This clone was seen more than once but under ten times. This sequence joins TRBV7-3 and TRBJ1-1, with D perhaps TRBD1 (6 bases). V gave up 4 bases and J gave up 4 bases, with 19 bases separating them. There are 16 residues in the CDR3. CDR1 is SGHTA and CDR2 is FQGTGA in the germline V gene. CDR3: CASSSNGGAFSTEAFF. The CDR3 DNA is TGTGCCAGCAGCTCCAATGGGGGCGCGTTTAGCACTGAAGCTTTCTTT.

J is TRBJ1-1 and V is TRBV18; no clear D gene. CDR1 is KGHSH and CDR2 is LQKENI in the germline V gene. CDR3 length: 16 residues. V was trimmed by 6 bases and J by 5 bases, leaving 22 bases between them. The CDR3 region is CASSHLSDGTITEAFF. The CDR3 region has the DNA TGTGCCAGCTCCCACCTATCTGATGGTACGATTACTGAAGCTTTCTTT.

Here the CDR3 DNA reads TGTGCCAGCAGTTCCCTGGGGAGCGGGGGGTACTCCTACGAGCAGTACTTC. Residues: CASSSLGSGGYSYEQYF. V is TRBV27 and J is TRBJ2-7, with TRBD2 matching over 9 bases. Germline loops: CDR1 MNHEY, CDR2 SMNVEV (reference sequence). The CDR3 contains 17 residues. Losses at the gene ends were 4 bases for V and 0 bases for J; bases not matched to a gene: 10.

The V gene is TRBV28, the J gene TRBJ1-4; 10 bases are shared with TRBD1. Germline-derived CDR1 and CDR2 are MDHEN and SYDVKM. J gave up 7 bases and V 5 bases, and 7 bases lay outside the gene matches. The CDR3 is made up of 15 amino acids. The CDR3 sequence: CASSTGTGAFEKLFF. CDR3 DNA sequence: TGTGCCAGCAGTACCGGGACAGGGGCTTTTGAAAAACTGTTTTTT. Looking up the rest from reference TRBV28 and TRBJ1-4 gives the full variable domain: DVKVTQSSRYLVKRTGEKVFLECVQDMDHENMFWYRQDPGLGLRLIYFSYDVKMKEKGDIPEGYSVSREKKERFSLILESASTNQTSMYLCASSTGTGAFEKLFFGSGTQLSVL.

The chain has TRBV5-8 and TRBJ2-5; the D is unclear. The CDR3 totals 15 residues. V lost 6 bases to trimming and J lost 0 bases, with 15 bases between them. Looked up from germline, CDR1 is SGHTS and CDR2 is YDEGEE. The CDR3 nucleotides are TGTGCCAGCAACTTTGGTGGAACATACCAAGAGACCCAGTACTTC. Translated, it gives CASNFGGTYQETQYF.

This rearrangement joins TRBV28 to TRBJ2-3, with D perhaps matching TRBD2 (5 bases). Trimming removed 7 bases at V and 0 bases at J, with 14 bases between. The CDR3 is 15 residues long. CDR1 and CDR2 (germline): MDHEN, SYDVKM. The CDR3 nucleotides read TGTGCCAGCACCGAGAGCGGCTCTAGCACAGATACGCAGTATTTT. Protein product: CASTESGSSTDTQYF.

This sequence joins TRBV6-2 or TRBV6-3 and TRBJ2-5; D remains unclear. From germline, CDR1 is MNHEY and CDR2 SVGEGT. The germline V and J ends were trimmed by 1 base and 1 base, with 7 bases remaining between them. The CDR3 covers 14 residues. CDR3 sequence: CASSYWRPQETQYF. CDR3 sequence (DNA): TGTGCCAGCAGTTACTGGAGACCCCAAGAGACCCAGTACTTC.

Written as DNA, the CDR3 is TGTGCCAGTACCGGGACGACTAATCAGCCCCAGCATTTT. This translates into CASTGTTNQPQHF. This rearrangement joins TRBV6-5 to TRBJ1-5; D might be TRBD1 (5 bases). V lost 9 bases and J lost 4, with 13 bases in between. This CDR3 is built from 13 residues. Germline V gives CDR1 MNHEY, CDR2 SVGAGI.

The chain is built from TRBV11-3 and TRBJ1-6; 7 bases map to TRBD1. This CDR3 contains 17 residues. With V trimmed by 3 bases and J by 7 bases, 12 bases remained unmatched. The germline CDR1 and CDR2 sequences are SGHNT and YENEEA. The CDR3 DNA reads as TGTGCCAGCAGCTTCAGGGGGGCCGGGACAAAAAATTCACCCCTCCACTTT. It specifies CASSFRGAGTKNSPLHF.

The chain uses TRBV4-2 and TRBJ1-2; the D is unclear. The CDR3 totals 13 residues. V dropped 1 base and J dropped 8 bases, with 11 bases sitting between them. Germline CDR1 is LGHNA and CDR2 is YNFKEQ. The CDR3 sequence is CASSQGYSAGYTF. The CDR3 nucleotides read TGTGCCAGCAGCCAAGGGTACAGCGCGGGCTACACCTTC.

There are a few counts of this clone. This rearrangement joins TRBV5-6 to TRBJ1-6, with D perhaps matching TRBD1 (5 bases). Looked up from germline, CDR1 is SGHDT and CDR2 is YYEEEE. The CDR3 sequence is 16 residues long. Deletions cut 1 base from V and 9 bases from J, with 17 bases between. The CDR3 DNA follows: TGTGCCAGCAGCTTGTTCCGGGAGGGGTCTCTTTCACCCCTCCACTTT. Its translation is CASSLFREGSLSPLHF.

V usage is TRBV30 and J usage is TRBJ1-3; TRBD1 might be the D (6 bases). The germline V and J ends were trimmed by 2 bases and 0 bases, with 17 bases remaining between them. Looked up from germline, CDR1 is GTSNPN and CDR2 is SVGIG (reference sequence). CDR3 length equals 17 residues. CDR3 bases: TGTGCCTGGAGTCCTCTGGGGGCTATGGGCTCTGGAAACACCATATATTTT. Translated: CAWSPLGAMGSGNTIYF.

This chain joins TRBV5-1 and TRBJ1-2; perhaps TRBD1 as D (5 bases). Trimming took 0 bases from V and 4 from J, leaving 16 bases between them. This CDR3 spans 16 amino acids. Germline lookup yields CDR1 SGHRS and CDR2 YFSETQ. The CDR3 DNA follows: TGCGCCAGCAGCTTGGTGTCCGCAGGGAACCTCTATGGCTACACCTTC. It is translated as CASSLVSAGNLYGYTF.

The genes are TRBV7-2 and TRBJ2-2; TRBD1 matches at 9 bases. After removal of 2 bases from V and 0 bases from J, the junction contained 4 bases not matched to a gene. The CDR3 sequence is 17 residues long. CDR1 is SGHTA, CDR2 FQGNSA, per germline. CDR3 protein: CASSLSDRGANTGELFF. The CDR3 DNA reads TGTGCCAGCAGCTTATCCGACAGGGGGGCGAACACCGGGGAGCTGTTTTTT.

The genes are TRBV12-3 or TRBV12-4 and TRBJ2-5; D possibly corresponds to TRBD2 (5 bases). V lost 7 bases, J lost 5 bases, and 14 bases lay in between. There are 13 residues in the CDR3. This CDR3 reads CASTTTGEETQYF. CDR3 DNA sequence: TGTGCCAGCACAACCACCGGGGAGGAGACCCAGTACTTC.

The chain employs TRBV4-3 and TRBJ1-2; no clear D gene. This CDR3 region has 14 residues. V shed 0 bases and J shed 2 bases, with 7 bases lying between them. The germline gives CDR1 LGHNA, CDR2 YSLEER. CDR3 bases: TGCGCCAGCAGCCAAGATGCGGCGAACTATGGCTACACCTTC. Translated: CASSQDAANYGYTF.

Only one count was recorded for this clone. The chain has TRBV30 and TRBJ1-2; 7 bases fit TRBD1. Germline CDR1 is GTSNPN and CDR2 is SVGIG (reference sequence). V shed 3 bases and J 4 bases; nucleotides not matched to a gene: 11. The CDR3 contains 15 residues. The CDR3 DNA sequence: TGTGCCTGGAGAAACTCCCAGGGGGGCCTCTATGGCTACACCTTC. Residues: CAWRNSQGGLYGYTF.

V usage is TRBV5-6 and J usage is TRBJ1-6; the match to TRBD1 covers 12 bases. The ends lost 1 base at V and 10 bases at J; junction bases unmatched: 9. Germline CDR1 is SGHDT and CDR2 is YYEEEE. CDR3 length: 17 amino acids. The CDR3, as DNA: TGTGCCAGCAGCTTGTTTGGGACAGGGGGCGCGCCGTCACCCCTCCACTTT. It encodes CASSLFGTGGAPSPLHF.

This clone was seen only once. This chain uses TRBV10-3 with TRBJ2-2; 11 bases map to TRBD2. The length of the CDR3 is 18 residues. Germline values: CDR1 ENHRY, CDR2 SYGVKD. V lost 4 bases and J lost 5; bases outside the gene matches: 12. CDR3 sequence reads: CAISGAQGRTSGTGELFF. The CDR3 coding sequence is TGTGCCATCAGTGGAGCCCAAGGTCGGACTAGCGGGACCGGGGAGCTGTTTTTT.

The chain combines TRBV7-3 with TRBJ2-3; TRBD1 matches 9 bases. Per the germline V gene, CDR1 is SGHTA and CDR2 is FQGTGA. This CDR3 is 15 amino acids long. With 2 bases clipped from V and 3 bases from J, the junction kept 3 bases outside the gene matches. CDR3 protein: CASSLGTGKTDTQYF. CDR3 coding DNA: TGTGCCAGCAGCTTAGGGACAGGGAAGACAGATACGCAGTATTTT. The full variable domain, rest sourced from reference TRBV7-3 and TRBJ2-3, is GAGVSQTPSNKVTEKGKYVELRCDPISGHTALYWYRQSLGQGPEFLIYFQGTGAADDSGLPNDRFFAVRPEGSVSTLKIQRTERGDSAVYLCASSLGTGKTDTQYFGPGTRLTVL.

This clone turned up a few times. The rearrangement uses TRBV6-5 and TRBJ2-1; D possibly corresponds to TRBD1 (6 bases). There are 12 residues in the CDR3. CDR1 and CDR2 from the germline V gene are MNHEY and SVGAGI. V dropped 8 bases and J dropped 4 bases, with 9 bases sitting between them. The CDR3 loop reads CASVQGYNEQFF. The CDR3 bases are TGTGCCAGCGTACAGGGTTACAATGAGCAGTTCTTC.

V and J are TRBV9 and TRBJ1-4, with D maybe TRBD1 (5 bases). Germline-derived CDR1 and CDR2 are SGDLS and YYNGEE. CDR3 length: 15 residues. V was pared by 0 bases and J by 7 bases, with 13 bases between. As DNA, the CDR3 is TGTGCCAGCAGCGTAGCTATAGGGGAGGGTGAAAAACTGTTTTTT. It specifies CASSVAIGEGEKLFF. Combining the CDR3 with reference TRBV9 and TRBJ1-4 gives the whole variable domain DSGVTQTPKHLITATGQRVTLRCSPRSGDLSVYWYQQSLDQGLQFLIQYYNGEERAKGNILERFSAQQFPDLHSELNLSSLELGDSALYFCASSVAIGEGEKLFFGSGTQLSVL.

V is TRBV5-4 and J is TRBJ1-1, with D perhaps matching TRBD1 (5 bases). V shed 4 bases and J shed 1 base, with 11 bases lying between them. The CDR3 has 14 residues. Germline-derived CDR1 and CDR2 are SGHNT and YYREEE (reference sequence). Here the CDR3 DNA reads TGTGCCAGCAGCAGGGACCGCTCGAACACTGAAGCTTTCTTT. This codes for CASSRDRSNTEAFF.

V usage is TRBV3-1 (or the pseudogene TRBV3-2) and J usage is TRBJ1-1, with TRBD1 identical over 8 bases. J lost 7 bases, V lost 0 bases, and 4 bases had no gene match. The germline CDR1 and CDR2 sequences are LGHDT and YNNKEL (reference sequence). The CDR3 runs to 14 residues. The CDR3 sequence is CASSQDDRGSEAFF. The DNA of the CDR3 is TGTGCCAGCAGCCAAGATGACAGGGGTAGTGAAGCTTTCTTT.